The following is a TCR beta chain sequence with its context. The entry originates in a study of shared clonotypes between healthy human individuals. The data were produced by immunoSEQ multiplex PCR, yet TCRdb's version contains in-frame clones alone and is incomplete. The sample shows about 2.1 million clones, around 95% of them seen only once. Germline V gene sequence: CDR1 MDHEN, CDR2 SYDVKM. This CDR3 has 16 amino acids. The V and J ends lost 6 bases and 5 bases, in that order; junction bases with no gene match: 15. Naive CD8 populations comprised CD45RO-negative cells positively selected for CCR7, excluding terminally differentiated effector memory CD45RA+ cells.

The gene calls are TRBV28 and TRBJ2-5; 7 bases are shared with TRBD2. Sequenced input: naive CD8+ T cells from PBMCs. This receptor was identified in a man between 18 and 35 years old in good health. Some clones in this sample may be carry-over from other donors' samples. The CDR3 sequence: CASSQGSSGWGETQYF. CDR3 bases: TGTGCCAGCAGCCAGGGATCTAGCGGATGGGGGGAGACCCAGTACTTC.